This TCR beta chain derives from a study of shared clonotypes between healthy human individuals. All donors were healthy HIV-negative adults lacking recent acute infections or vaccinations. In the original workflow: Quality scores were absent from the junction-only immunoSEQ sequences, so filtering differed. Assay used: immunoSEQ multiplex PCR; TCRdb lists only in-frame clones, some missing. For V, J and clone size, that table is used; D and trimming come from the DNA. This sample carries about 710,000 clones, roughly 72% of them seen once, and the ten largest clones take 1.8%. Overall study results and limits: Having only a few donors restricted how much genetic and exposure-history diversity was captured.

The CDR3 loop spans 16 amino acids. Germline CDR1 and CDR2: WNHNN and SYGVQD (reference sequence). Unmatched junction bases numbered 5, after V lost 3 bases and J lost 2 bases. Remarks on this clone: Its cognate antigen is unknown.

The V gene is TRBV10-1, the J gene TRBJ2-1; 9 nucleotides match TRBD2. The receptor was isolated from a woman aged 30 to 39 in good health. Sequencing was done on a sample of memory CD4+ T cells sorted from blood. Subset given: CD45RA-negative fraction. The DNA for the CDR3 is TGCGCCAGCAGTGACGGCCTAGCGGGACCCTACAATGAGCAGTTCTTC. This codes for CASSDGLAGPYNEQFF.